The 7 T cell receptor beta chains presented below share a single source sample, sequenced in a study of beta chain features in type 1 diabetes. TCRB transcripts that were expressed got sequenced, as all of the isolated RNA had been reverse transcribed. TCRdb's table, derived via immunoSEQ multiplex PCR, lists solely in-frame clones and lacks some. The sample yields under 450,000 clones, around 14% seen once. Sequences were obtained from naive CD4+ T cells from blood. Receptor source: a man aged 25-45 years in good health.

This chain connects TRBV2 to TRBJ2-7; D gene unclear. CDR1 and CDR2 from the germline V gene are SNHLY and FYNNEI. This CDR3 contains 12 residues. Trimming took 0 bases from V and 6 from J, leaving 6 bases between them. CDR3 sequence (DNA): TGTGCCAGCAGTGAAGCGGGTGGCGAGCAGTACGTC. Translated, it gives CASSEAGGEQYV.

Concerning this clone itself: A junction end diverges from the germline sequence, so it may reflect a read error. This chain connects TRBV4-1 to TRBJ2-7; possibly TRBD1 for D (5 bases). Germline-derived CDR1 and CDR2 are MGHRA and YSYEKL. This CDR3 comprises 15 residues. This chain's CDR3 is CANSQTMTVTYEQYF. CDR3 DNA sequence: TGCGCCAACAGCCAGACCATGACAGTGACCTACGAGCAGTACTTC.

This clone was observed a few times. The chain uses TRBV11-2 and TRBJ1-3, with D possibly TRBD1 on 6 matching bases. Trimming left V 4 bases short and J 1 base short, with 8 bases between. Germline-derived CDR1 and CDR2 are SGHAT and FQNNGV. The CDR3 extends over 14 amino acids. CDR3 residues: CASSSGTSGNTIYF. CDR3 nucleotide sequence: TGTGCCAGCAGCTCGGGGACATCTGGAAACACCATATATTTT.

The chain employs TRBV7-9 and TRBJ1-2; D is unresolved. The CDR3 runs to 14 residues. With 5 bases removed from V and 5 bases from J, the gap between germline ends came to 15 bases. Germline CDR1 SEHNR, CDR2 FQNEAQ (reference sequence). CDR3 loop: CASSPIVEIYGYTF. CDR3 bases: TGTGCCAGCAGCCCCATCGTAGAGATTTATGGCTACACCTTC. Drawing the rest from reference TRBV7-9 and TRBJ1-2, the complete variable domain is DTGVSQNPRHKITKRGQNVTFRCDPISEHNRLYWYRQTLGQGPEFLTYFQNEAQLEKSRLLSDRFSAERPKGSFSTLEIQRTEQGDSAMYLCASSPIVEIYGYTFGSGTRLTVV.

The gene calls are TRBV20-1 and TRBJ2-3, with a tentative D call TRBD2 (6 bases). Germline V lookup: CDR1 DFQATT, CDR2 SNEGSKA (reference sequence). The CDR3 is made up of 11 amino acids. Trimming removed 4 bases at V and 8 bases at J, with 10 bases between. CDR3: CSATTRLTQYF. The CDR3 DNA sequence: TGCAGTGCTACGACTAGACTTACGCAGTATTTT.

This chain joins TRBV4-1 and TRBJ1-4; D ambiguous. Trimming pared 3 bases from V and 11 bases from J, leaving 13 bases between. The CDR3 covers 13 residues. CDR1 MGHRA and CDR2 YSYEKL come from the germline V gene. CDR3 residues: CASSHPRDGKLFF. The CDR3 DNA sequence: TGCGCCAGCAGCCATCCTCGTGACGGCAAACTGTTTTTT.

Only one count was recorded for this clone. CDR3 sequence reads: CATEEGQTHEQFF. The CDR3 bases are TGTGCCACTGAGGAGGGCCAGACACATGAGCAGTTCTTC. The V gene is TRBV19, the J gene TRBJ2-1; possibly TRBD2 for D (6 bases). V gave up 10 bases and J gave up 8 bases, with 18 bases separating them. The CDR3 length is 13 residues. Germline CDR1 and CDR2: LNHDA and SQIVND (reference sequence).